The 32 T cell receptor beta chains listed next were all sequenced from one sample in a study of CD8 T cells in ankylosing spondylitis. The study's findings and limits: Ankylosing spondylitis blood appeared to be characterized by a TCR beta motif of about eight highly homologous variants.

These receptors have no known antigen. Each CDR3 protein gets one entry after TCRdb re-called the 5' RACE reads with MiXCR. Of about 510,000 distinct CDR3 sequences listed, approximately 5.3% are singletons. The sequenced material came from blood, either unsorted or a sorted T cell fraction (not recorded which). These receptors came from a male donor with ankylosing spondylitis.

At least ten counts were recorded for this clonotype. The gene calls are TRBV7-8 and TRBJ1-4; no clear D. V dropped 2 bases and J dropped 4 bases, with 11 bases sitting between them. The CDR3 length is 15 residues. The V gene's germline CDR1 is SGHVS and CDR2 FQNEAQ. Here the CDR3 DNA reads TGTGCCAGCAGCTTACGCCGGACGCTTAATGAAAAACTGTTTTTT. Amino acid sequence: CASSLRRTLNEKLFF. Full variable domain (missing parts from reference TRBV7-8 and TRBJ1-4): GAGVSQSPRYKVAKRGQDVALRCDPISGHVSLFWYQQALGQGPEFLTYFQNEAQLDKSGLPSDRFFAERPEGSVSTLKIQRTQQEDSAVYLCASSLRRTLNEKLFFGSGTQLSVL.

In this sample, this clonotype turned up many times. CDR3 in amino acids: CSARGESRQGGNSPLHF. In nucleotides, the CDR3 is TGCAGTGCTAGAGGCGAGTCGAGACAGGGAGGTAATTCACCCCTCCACTTT. The rearrangement joins TRBV20-1 to TRBJ1-6; TRBD1 matches at 7 bases. The CDR3 loop spans 17 amino acids. Losses at the gene ends were 1 base for V and 6 bases for J; bases not matched to a gene: 12. The germline V gene encodes CDR1 DFQATT and CDR2 SNEGSKA (reference sequence).

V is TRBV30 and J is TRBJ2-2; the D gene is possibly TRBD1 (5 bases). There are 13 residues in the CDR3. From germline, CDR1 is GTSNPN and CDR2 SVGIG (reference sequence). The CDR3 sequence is CAWGQASHRELFF. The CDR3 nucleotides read TGTGCTTGGGGCCAGGCATCTCACCGGGAGCTGTTTTTT.

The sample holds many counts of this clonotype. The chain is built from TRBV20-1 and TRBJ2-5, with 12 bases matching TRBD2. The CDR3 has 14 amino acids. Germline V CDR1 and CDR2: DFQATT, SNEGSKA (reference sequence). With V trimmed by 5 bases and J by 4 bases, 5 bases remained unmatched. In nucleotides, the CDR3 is TGCAGTGCTCTAGCGGGGGGGCCGGGAGAGACCCAGTACTTC. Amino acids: CSALAGGPGETQYF.

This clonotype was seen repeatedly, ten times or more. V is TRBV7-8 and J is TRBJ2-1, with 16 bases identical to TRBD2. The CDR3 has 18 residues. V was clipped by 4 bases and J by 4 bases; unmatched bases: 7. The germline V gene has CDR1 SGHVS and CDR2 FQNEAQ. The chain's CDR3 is CASSSGLAGGLRYNEQFF. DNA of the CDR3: TGTGCCAGCAGCTCGGGACTAGCGGGAGGGTTACGGTACAATGAGCAGTTCTTC.

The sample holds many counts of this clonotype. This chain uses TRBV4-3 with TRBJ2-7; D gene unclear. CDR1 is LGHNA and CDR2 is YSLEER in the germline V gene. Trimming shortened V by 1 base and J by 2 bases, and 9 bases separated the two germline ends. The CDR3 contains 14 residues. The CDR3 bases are TGCGCCAGCAGCCAAGTTGACCTACCCTACGAGCAGTACTTC. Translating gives CASSQVDLPYEQYF.

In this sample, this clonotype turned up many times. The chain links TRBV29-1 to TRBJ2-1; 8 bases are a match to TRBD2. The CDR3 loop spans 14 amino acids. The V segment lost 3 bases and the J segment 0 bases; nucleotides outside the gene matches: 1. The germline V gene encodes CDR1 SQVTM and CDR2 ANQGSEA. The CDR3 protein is CSVDREGSYNEQFF. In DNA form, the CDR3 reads TGCAGCGTTGACCGGGAGGGCTCCTACAATGAGCAGTTCTTC.

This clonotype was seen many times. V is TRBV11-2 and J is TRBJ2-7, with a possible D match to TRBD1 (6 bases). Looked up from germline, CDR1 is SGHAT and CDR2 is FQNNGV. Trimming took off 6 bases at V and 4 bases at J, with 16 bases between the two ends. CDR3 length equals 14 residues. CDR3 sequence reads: CASREVQGWYEQYF. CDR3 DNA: TGTGCCAGCAGGGAGGTGCAGGGGTGGTACGAGCAGTACTTC.

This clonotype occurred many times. The CDR3 coding sequence is TGTGCCAGCTCAGAGACTAGCGGGAGATCCAAAGAGACCCAGTACTTC. This encodes CASSETSGRSKETQYF. The chain joins TRBV18 to TRBJ2-5; 12 bases match TRBD2. This CDR3 is built from 16 residues. Trimming cost V 5 bases and J 3 bases; bases outside gene matches: 7. CDR1 KGHSH and CDR2 LQKENI come from the germline V gene.

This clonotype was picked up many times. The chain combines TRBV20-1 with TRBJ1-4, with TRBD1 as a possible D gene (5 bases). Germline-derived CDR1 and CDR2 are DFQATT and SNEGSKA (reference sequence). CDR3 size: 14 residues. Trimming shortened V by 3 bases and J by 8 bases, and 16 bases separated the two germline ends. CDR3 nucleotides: TGCAGTGCTAGCACCGGGACCCGCGGGGAAAAACTGTTTTTT. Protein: CSASTGTRGEKLFF.

As DNA, the CDR3 is TGTGCCGGAGGAAACTATGGCTACACCTTC. This codes for CAGGNYGYTF. J is TRBJ1-2 and V is TRBV10-3; D gene unclear. With 11 bases removed from V and 2 bases from J, the gap between germline ends came to 6 bases. Germline V gene sequence: CDR1 ENHRY, CDR2 SYGVKD. The CDR3 runs to 10 residues.

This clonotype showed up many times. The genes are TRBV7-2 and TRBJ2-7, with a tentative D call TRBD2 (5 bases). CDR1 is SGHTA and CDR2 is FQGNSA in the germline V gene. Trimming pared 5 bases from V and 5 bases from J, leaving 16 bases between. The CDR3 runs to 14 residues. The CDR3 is CASSRSLGSHEQYF. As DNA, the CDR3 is TGTGCCAGCAGCCGGTCATTGGGGAGCCACGAGCAGTACTTC.

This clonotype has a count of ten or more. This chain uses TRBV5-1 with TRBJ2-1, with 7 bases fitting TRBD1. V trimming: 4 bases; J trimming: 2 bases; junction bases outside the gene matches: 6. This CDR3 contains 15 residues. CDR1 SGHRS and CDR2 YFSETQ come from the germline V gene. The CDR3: CASSLQGDPYNEQFF. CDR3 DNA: TGCGCCAGCAGCCTGCAGGGGGACCCCTACAATGAGCAGTTCTTC.

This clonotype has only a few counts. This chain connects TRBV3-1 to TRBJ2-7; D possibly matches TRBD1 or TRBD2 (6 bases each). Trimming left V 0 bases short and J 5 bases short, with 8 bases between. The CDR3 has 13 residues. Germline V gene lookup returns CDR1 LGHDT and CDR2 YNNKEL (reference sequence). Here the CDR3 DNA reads TGTGCCAGCAGCCAAGATCGGGGGCACGAGCAGTACTTC. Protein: CASSQDRGHEQYF.

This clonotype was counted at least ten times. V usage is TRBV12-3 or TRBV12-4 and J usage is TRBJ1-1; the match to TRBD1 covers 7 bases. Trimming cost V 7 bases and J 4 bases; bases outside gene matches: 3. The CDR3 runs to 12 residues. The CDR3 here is CASTDRATEAFF. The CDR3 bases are TGTGCCAGCACCGACAGGGCCACTGAAGCTTTCTTT.

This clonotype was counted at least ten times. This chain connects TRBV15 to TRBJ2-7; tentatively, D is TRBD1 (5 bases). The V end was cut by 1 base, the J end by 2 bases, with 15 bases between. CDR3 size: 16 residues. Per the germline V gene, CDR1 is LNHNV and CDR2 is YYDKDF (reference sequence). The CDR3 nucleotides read TGTGCCACCAGCAGAGGAGATAGGGCAGGGACCTACGAGCAGTACTTC. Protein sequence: CATSRGDRAGTYEQYF.

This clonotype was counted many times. CDR3 coding DNA: TGTGCCAGCAGCGGAAAGCGGGGGCAGGGGGTACAAGAGACCCAGTACTTC. Its translation is CASSGKRGQGVQETQYF. This chain uses TRBV9 with TRBJ2-5; TRBD2 is a possible D gene (8 bases). Per the germline V gene, CDR1 is SGDLS and CDR2 is YYNGEE. CDR3 size: 17 residues. V gave up 3 bases and J gave up 2 bases, with 20 bases separating them. Full variable domain (remainder filled in from reference TRBV9 and TRBJ2-5): DSGVTQTPKHLITATGQRVTLRCSPRSGDLSVYWYQQSLDQGLQFLIQYYNGEERAKGNILERFSAQQFPDLHSELNLSSLELGDSALYFCASSGKRGQGVQETQYFGPGTRLLVL.

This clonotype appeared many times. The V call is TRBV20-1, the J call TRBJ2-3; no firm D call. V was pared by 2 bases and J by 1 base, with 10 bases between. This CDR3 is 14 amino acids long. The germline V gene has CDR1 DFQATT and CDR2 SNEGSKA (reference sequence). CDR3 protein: CSARPGRGTDTQYF. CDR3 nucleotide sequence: TGCAGTGCTAGACCCGGAAGGGGCACAGATACGCAGTATTTT.

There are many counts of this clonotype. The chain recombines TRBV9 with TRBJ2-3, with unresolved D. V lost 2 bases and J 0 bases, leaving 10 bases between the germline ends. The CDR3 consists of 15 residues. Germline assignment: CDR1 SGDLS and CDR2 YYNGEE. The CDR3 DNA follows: TGTGCCAGCAGCGTGGCCCCTACTAGCACAGATACGCAGTATTTT. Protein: CASSVAPTSTDTQYF.

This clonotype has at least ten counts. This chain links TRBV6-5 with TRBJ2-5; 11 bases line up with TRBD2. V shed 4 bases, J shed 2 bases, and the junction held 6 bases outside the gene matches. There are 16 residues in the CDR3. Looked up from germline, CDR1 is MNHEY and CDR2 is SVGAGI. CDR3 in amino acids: CASSSTLAGAQETQYF. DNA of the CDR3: TGTGCCAGCAGTTCCACACTAGCGGGGGCTCAAGAGACCCAGTACTTC.

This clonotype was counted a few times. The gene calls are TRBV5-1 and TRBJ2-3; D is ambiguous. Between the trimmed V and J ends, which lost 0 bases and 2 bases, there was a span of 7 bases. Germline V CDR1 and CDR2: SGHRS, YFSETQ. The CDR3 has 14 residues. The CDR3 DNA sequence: TGCGCCAGCAGCTTGGTGGCCAACACAGATACGCAGTATTTT. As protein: CASSLVANTDTQYF. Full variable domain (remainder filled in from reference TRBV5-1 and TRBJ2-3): KAGVTQTPRYLIKTRGQQVTLSCSPISGHRSVSWYQQTPGQGLQFLFEYFSETQRNKGNFPGRFSGRQFSNSRSEMNVSTLELGDSALYLCASSLVANTDTQYFGPGTRLTVL.

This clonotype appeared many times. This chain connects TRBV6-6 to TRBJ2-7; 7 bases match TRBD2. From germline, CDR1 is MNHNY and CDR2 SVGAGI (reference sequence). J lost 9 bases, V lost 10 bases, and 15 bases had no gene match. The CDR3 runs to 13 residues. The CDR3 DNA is TGTGCCACTGGGCTAGCGGACGCCCGGGGGCAGTACTTC. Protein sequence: CATGLADARGQYF.

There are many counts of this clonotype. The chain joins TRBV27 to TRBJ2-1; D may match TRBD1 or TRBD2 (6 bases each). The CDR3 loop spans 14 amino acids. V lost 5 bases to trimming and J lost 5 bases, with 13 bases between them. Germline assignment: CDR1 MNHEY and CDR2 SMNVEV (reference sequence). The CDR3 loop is CASSPRGRNNEQFF. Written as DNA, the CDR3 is TGTGCCAGCAGTCCTAGGGGGAGGAACAATGAGCAGTTCTTC.

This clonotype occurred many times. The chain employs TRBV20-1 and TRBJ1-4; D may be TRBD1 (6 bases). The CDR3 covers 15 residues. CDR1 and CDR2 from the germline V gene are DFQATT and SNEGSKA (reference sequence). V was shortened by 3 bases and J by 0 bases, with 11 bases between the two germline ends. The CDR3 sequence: CSARRPGATNEKLFF. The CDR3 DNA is TGCAGTGCTAGGAGACCAGGGGCAACTAATGAAAAACTGTTTTTT.

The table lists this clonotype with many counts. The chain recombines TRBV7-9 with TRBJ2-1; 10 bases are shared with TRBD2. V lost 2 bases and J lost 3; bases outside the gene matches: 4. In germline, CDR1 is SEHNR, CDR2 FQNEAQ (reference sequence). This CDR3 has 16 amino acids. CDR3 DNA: TGTGCCAGCAGCTTACTGCCTAGCGGGAGCTACAATGAGCAGTTCTTC. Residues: CASSLLPSGSYNEQFF.

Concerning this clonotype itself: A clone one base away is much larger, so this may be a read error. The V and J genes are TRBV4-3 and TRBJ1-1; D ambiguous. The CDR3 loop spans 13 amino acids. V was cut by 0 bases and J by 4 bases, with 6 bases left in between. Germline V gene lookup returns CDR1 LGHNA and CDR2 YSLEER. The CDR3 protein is CASSQDYVTEAFF. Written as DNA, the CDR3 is TGCGCCAGCAGCCAAGATTACGTCACTGAAGCTTTCTTT.

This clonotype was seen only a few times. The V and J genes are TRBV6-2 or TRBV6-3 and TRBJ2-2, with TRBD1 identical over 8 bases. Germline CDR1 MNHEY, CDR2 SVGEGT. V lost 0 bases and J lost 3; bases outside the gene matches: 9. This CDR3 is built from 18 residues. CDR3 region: CASSYSRGDRRYTGELFF. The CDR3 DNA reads TGTGCCAGCAGTTACTCTCGCGGGGACAGGCGTTACACCGGGGAGCTGTTTTTT.

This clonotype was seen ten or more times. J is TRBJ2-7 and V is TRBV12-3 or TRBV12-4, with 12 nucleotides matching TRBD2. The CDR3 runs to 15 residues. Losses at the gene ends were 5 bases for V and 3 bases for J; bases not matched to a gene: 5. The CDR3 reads CASSRMGLAGYEQYF. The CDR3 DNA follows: TGTGCCAGCAGTCGAATGGGACTAGCGGGCTACGAGCAGTACTTC.

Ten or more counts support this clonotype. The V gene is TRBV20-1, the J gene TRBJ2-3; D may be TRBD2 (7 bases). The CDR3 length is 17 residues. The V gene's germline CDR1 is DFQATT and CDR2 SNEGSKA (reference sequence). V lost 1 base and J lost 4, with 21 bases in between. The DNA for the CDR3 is TGCAGTGCTAGAGCTCCCCCAGGGGCGGGAGCCCCAGATACGCAGTATTTT. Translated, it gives CSARAPPGAGAPDTQYF.

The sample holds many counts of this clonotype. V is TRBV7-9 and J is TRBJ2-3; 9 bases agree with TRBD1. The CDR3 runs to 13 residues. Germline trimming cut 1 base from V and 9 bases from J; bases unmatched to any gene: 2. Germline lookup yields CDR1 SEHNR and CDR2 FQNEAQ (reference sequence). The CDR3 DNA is TGTGCCAGCAGCTTAGGGGACAGGGTGACGCAGTATTTT. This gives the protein CASSLGDRVTQYF. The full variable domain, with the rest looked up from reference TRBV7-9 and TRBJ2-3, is DTGVSQNPRHKITKRGQNVTFRCDPISEHNRLYWYRQTLGQGPEFLTYFQNEAQLEKSRLLSDRFSAERPKGSFSTLEIQRTEQGDSAMYLCASSLGDRVTQYFGPGTRLTVL.

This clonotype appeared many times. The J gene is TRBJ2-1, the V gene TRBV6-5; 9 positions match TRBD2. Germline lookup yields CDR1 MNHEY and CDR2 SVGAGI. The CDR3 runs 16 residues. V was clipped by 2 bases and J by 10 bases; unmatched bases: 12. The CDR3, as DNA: TGTGCCAGCAGTTACGAAGGGCGGGGGGGCTCTAAGGAGCAGTTCTTC. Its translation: CASSYEGRGGSKEQFF.

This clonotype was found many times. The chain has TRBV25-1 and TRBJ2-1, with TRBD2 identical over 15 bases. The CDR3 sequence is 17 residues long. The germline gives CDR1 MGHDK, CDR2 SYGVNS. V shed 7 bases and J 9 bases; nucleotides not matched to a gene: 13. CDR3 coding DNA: TGTGCCAGCAAGGGACTAGCGGGGGGTGGGTTTCGTGGTGAGCAGTTCTTC. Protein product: CASKGLAGGGFRGEQFF.